These T cell receptor beta chains were read from a single sample in a study of shared clonotypes between healthy human individuals. Only in-frame clones appear in the TCRdb table, and some are missing; sequencing was by immunoSEQ multiplex PCR. The repertoire has 2 million or so clones, 85% to 95% of them found once; the top ten carry 0.1% to 0.15%. Sequencing input: naive CD4+ T cells sorted from blood. The receptors stem from a man younger than 35 in good health. Both conserved end residues are part of each CDR3. A D gene is named only where the DNA matches it firmly. Size values are once, few and many counts, or a class for expanded clones, and some rows have none.

d_gene	abundance	j_gene	v_gene	CDR3nt	CDR3aa
NA	NA	TRBJ1-6	TRBV19	TGTGCCAGTAGTATTCGAGGACAGTATAATTCACCCCTCCACTTT	CASSIRGQYNSPLHF
NA	NA	TRBJ1-4	TRBV11-2	TGTGCCAGCAGCTTAGGGACAGTCGCAACTAATGAAAAACTGTTTTTT	CASSLGTVATNEKLFF
TRBD1	few	TRBJ1-3	TRBV7-2	TGTGCCAGCAGGACAGGGGCTGGAAACACCATATATTTT	CASRTGAGNTIYF
NA	NA	TRBJ1-3	TRBV9	TGTGCCAGCAGCGTAGACGGGGGAGGAGGAAACACCATATATTTT	CASSVDGGGGNTIYF
TRBD1	NA	TRBJ1-2	TRBV6-1	TGTGCCAGCACCAGAAACAGGGGAGTGGACTATGGCTACACCTTC	CASTRNRGVDYGYTF
TRBD2	NA	TRBJ2-3	TRBV12-5	TGTGCTAGTGGTAGGACTAGCGGGAGAAAAGATACGCAGTATTTT	CASGRTSGRKDTQYF
NA	NA	TRBJ1-5	TRBV19	TGTGCCAGTAGTATAGAGGGGATCAGCAATCAGCCCCAGCATTTT	CASSIEGISNQPQHF
NA	once	TRBJ2-1	TRBV6-5	TGTGCCAGCAGAGCAGGCGGCGGCAATGAGCAGTTCTTC	CASRAGGGNEQFF
TRBD1	NA	TRBJ1-2	TRBV7-2	TGTGCCAGCAGCTTTACCGGACAGGTGGACTATGGCTACACCTTC	CASSFTGQVDYGYTF
NA	NA	TRBJ1-3	TRBV7-9	TGTGCCAGCAGCCGAGGACGGAACTCTGGAAACACCATATATTTT	CASSRGRNSGNTIYF
NA	NA	TRBJ1-1	TRBV5-1	TGCGCCAGCAGCTTGGCTCTGGTTTCGAACACTGAAGCTTTCTTT	CASSLALVSNTEAFF
NA	NA	TRBJ2-3	TRBV25-1	TGTGCCAGCAGGGGTACAGATACGCAGTATTTT	CASRGTDTQYF
TRBD1	once	TRBJ1-4	TRBV28	TGTGCCAGCAGAAGGTCCGGGACAGGGAGAGAAAAACTGTTTTTT	CASRRSGTGREKLFF
TRBD1	NA	TRBJ2-5	TRBV2	TGTGCCAGCAGTGGGACAGGCCTGTACCAAGAGACCCAGTACTTC	CASSGTGLYQETQYF
TRBD1	once	TRBJ2-2	TRBV18	TGTGCCAGCTCACGACAGGGGGAAGCCGGGGAGCTGTTTTTT	CASSRQGEAGELFF
NA	NA	TRBJ1-4	TRBV10-3	TGTGCCATCAGTGACGGGGCCGGGAATGAAAAACTGTTTTTT	CAISDGAGNEKLFF
NA	NA	TRBJ2-2	TRBV2	TGTGCCAGCAGTGAAGCGCTTAGGGACACCGGGGAGCTGTTTTTT	CASSEALRDTGELFF
NA	once	TRBJ2-3	TRBV18	TGTGCCAGCTCACCCCGGGACGGTTACACAGATACGCAGTATTTT	CASSPRDGYTDTQYF
NA	once	TRBJ2-5	TRBV7-2	TGTGCCAGCAGTCCCCATCTACCAAGCCAAGAGACCCAGTACTTC	CASSPHLPSQETQYF
TRBD1	NA	TRBJ1-2	TRBV6-6	TGTGCCAGCAGCAATCGAGGGACAGGGTATGGCTACACCTTC	CASSNRGTGYGYTF
NA	NA	TRBJ1-1	TRBV18	TGTGCCAGCTCACCGATAGCAGGGGAACCGGGCACTGAAGCTTTCTTT	CASSPIAGEPGTEAFF
TRBD1	once	TRBJ2-1	TRBV18	TGTGCCAGCTCAGAATTCAGGGGGCCCATCAATGAGCAGTTCTTC	CASSEFRGPINEQFF
NA	NA	TRBJ2-5	TRBV11-2	TGTGCCAGCAGCTCTGGGCCCTCTTGGAGCGAGGAGACCCAGTACTTC	CASSSGPSWSEETQYF
TRBD1	NA	TRBJ2-3	TRBV10-3	TGTGCCATCAGGACAGGGGACGGACTACCTAATACGCAGTATTTT	CAIRTGDGLPNTQYF
NA	NA	TRBJ2-7	TRBV5-4	TGTGCCAGCAGCCGACGCGTTGGACTTAACTCCTACGAGCAGTACTTC	CASSRRVGLNSYEQYF
NA	NA	TRBJ1-1	TRBV6-1	TGTGCCAGCAGGCTGGACAGCACTGAAGCTTTCTTT	CASRLDSTEAFF
NA	NA	TRBJ2-1	TRBV4-1	TGCGCCAGCAGCCAATATCCCAGGGGTAGGGACAATGAGCAGTTCTTC	CASSQYPRGRDNEQFF
TRBD2	NA	TRBJ2-7	TRBV13	TGTGCCAGCGGGACTAGCGGGAGCTACGAGCAGTACTTC	CASGTSGSYEQYF
TRBD2	once	TRBJ2-5	TRBV9	TGTGCCAGCAGCGTTGCGGCTAGCGGGCGCCAAGAGACCCAGTACTTC	CASSVAASGRQETQYF
NA	NA	TRBJ1-2	TRBV10-3	TGTGCCATCAGTGAGTCGACTCAGGTAGGGGGAGGATATGGCTACACCTTC	CAISESTQVGGGYGYTF
TRBD1	NA	TRBJ2-2	TRBV6-1	TGTGCCAGCAGTCGACAGGGGGCATACACCGGGGAGCTGTTTTTT	CASSRQGAYTGELFF
NA	NA	TRBJ1-6	TRBV7-2	TGTGCCAGCAGCTTAGGTGGCGGCCCGGGGTCACCCCTCCACTTT	CASSLGGGPGSPLHF
TRBD1	NA	TRBJ1-1	TRBV2	TGTGCCAGCAGTGGACAGGGAGGCACTGAAGCTTTCTTT	CASSGQGGTEAFF
NA	NA	TRBJ2-2	TRBV7-6	TGTGCCAGCAGCCCCCTTTCCGGGGAGCTGTTTTTT	CASSPLSGELFF
TRBD2	NA	TRBJ2-1	TRBV10-1	TGCGCCAGCAGTGAAACTAGCGGGGACTACAATGAGCAGTTCTTC	CASSETSGDYNEQFF
NA	NA	TRBJ2-5	TRBV5-6	TGTGCCAGCAGCTTGGGCGGGCGAATAGAGACCCAGTACTTC	CASSLGGRIETQYF
NA	once	TRBJ2-5	TRBV5-1	TGCGCCAGCAGCTCTGACAACCAAGAGACCCAGTACTTC	CASSSDNQETQYF
TRBD2	NA	TRBJ2-2	TRBV6-6	TGTGCCAGCAGTTGGACTAGTTCGGGGGAGCTGTTTTTT	CASSWTSSGELFF
NA	NA	TRBJ1-3	TRBV11-2	TGTGCCAGCGGACGACAGGTCTCTGGAAACACCATATATTTT	CASGRQVSGNTIYF
NA	NA	TRBJ2-1	TRBV5-1	TGCGCCAGCGGGGTGACACGGGGTCAGGGTGAGCAGTTCTTC	CASGVTRGQGEQFF
NA	NA	TRBJ2-7	TRBV5-1	TGCGCCAGCAGCTTACTAGGGTTCTACGAGCAGTACTTC	CASSLLGFYEQYF
TRBD1	NA	TRBJ1-1	TRBV5-1	TGCGCCAGCAGCCGGGGACAGGGCCCCTCTGAAGCTTTCTTT	CASSRGQGPSEAFF